This T cell receptor beta chain emerged from a study of OX40 agonist ivuxolimab in advanced cancers. Study in general: Three patients had partial responses: one hepatocellular carcinoma, two cutaneous melanoma.

Profiling relied on immunoSEQ multiplex PCR, and the TCRdb table lists in-frame clones only, not all of them. The sample yields over 60,000 clones, 87% seen once. V was clipped by 2 bases and J by 4 bases, with 12 bases between them. The germline gives CDR1 SGHRS, CDR2 YFSETQ. The CDR3 is made up of 14 amino acids. Comment on this clone: The antigen is unknown.

Study findings and constraints: Researchers report that CD8+ T cells had, on average, more expanded clones than CD4+. Partial responders treated at 0.1-3.0 mg/kg exhibited clonal expansion among the lowest measured.

This receptor was obtained from an adult with an advanced solid tumor such as melanoma, head and neck, liver or kidney cancer. The source material was CD4+ or CD8+ T cells sorted from blood, sampled in a trial of the OX40 agonist ivuxolimab. The chain uses TRBV5-1 and TRBJ2-5; unclear D gene. CDR3: CASSLGATPETQYF. The CDR3 DNA reads TGCGCCAGCAGCTTAGGTGCCACACCAGAGACCCAGTACTTC.